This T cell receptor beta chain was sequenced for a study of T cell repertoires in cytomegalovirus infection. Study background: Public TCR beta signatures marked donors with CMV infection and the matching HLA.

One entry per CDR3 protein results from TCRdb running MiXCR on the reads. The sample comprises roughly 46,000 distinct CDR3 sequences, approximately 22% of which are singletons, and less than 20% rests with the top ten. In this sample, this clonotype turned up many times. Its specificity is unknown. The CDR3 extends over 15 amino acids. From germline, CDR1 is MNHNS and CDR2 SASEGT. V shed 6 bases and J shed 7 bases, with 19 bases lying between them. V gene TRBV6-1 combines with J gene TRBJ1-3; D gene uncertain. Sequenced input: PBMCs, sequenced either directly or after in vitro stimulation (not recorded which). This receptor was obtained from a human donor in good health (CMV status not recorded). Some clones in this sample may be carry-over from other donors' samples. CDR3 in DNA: TGTGCCAGCAGATCCGATCGAGGACTCCCGAACACCATATATTTT. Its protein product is CASRSDRGLPNTIYF.